The 32 T cell receptor beta chains below come from one sample, sequenced in a study of T cell responses to AZD1222 COVID-19 vaccine. Produced via immunoSEQ multiplex PCR; TCRdb's table is partial and in-frame only. The table includes roughly 56,000 clones, approximately 85% detected once. Sequencing was performed on peripheral blood, taken on day 0 of AZD1222 vaccination. The receptors derive from an adult in good health.

CDR3 DNA: TGTGCCAGCAGCCCAAGCGGGGGGTTCTCCTACGAGCAGTACTTC. It specifies CASSPSGGFSYEQYF. The chain combines TRBV11-2 with TRBJ2-7; 9 positions match TRBD2. This CDR3 has 15 amino acids. Trimming cost V 5 bases and J 0 bases; bases outside gene matches: 5. CDR1 and CDR2 from the germline V gene are SGHAT and FQNNGV.

The rearrangement links TRBV15 to TRBJ1-3; the D is unclear. This CDR3 comprises 14 residues. The germline V gene has CDR1 LNHNV and CDR2 YYDKDF (reference sequence). V lost 0 bases and J lost 4, with 7 bases in between. The CDR3, as DNA: TGTGCCACCAGCAGAGATGTTGGAGGAAACACCATATATTTT. It is translated as CATSRDVGGNTIYF.

V gene TRBV19 combines with J gene TRBJ1-4; 8 nucleotides agree with TRBD1. CDR1 and CDR2 from the germline V gene are LNHDA and SQIVND (reference sequence). This CDR3 spans 16 amino acids. The ends lost 8 bases at V and 7 bases at J; junction bases unmatched: 15. CDR3 bases: TGTGCCAGTTCAGACAGGGGCGGAGAAGGGGGTGAAAAACTGTTTTTT. This translates into CASSDRGGEGGEKLFF.

V and J are TRBV9 and TRBJ2-2; no clear D gene. CDR3 size: 14 residues. Between the trimmed V and J ends, which lost 3 bases and 3 bases, there was a span of 9 bases. Germline CDR1 is SGDLS and CDR2 is YYNGEE. The CDR3 spells CASSDRSYTGELFF. In DNA, the CDR3 is TGTGCCAGCAGCGATAGAAGTTACACCGGGGAGCTGTTTTTT.

The chain links TRBV19 to TRBJ1-1; D uncertain. This CDR3 has 14 residues. Germline assignment: CDR1 LNHDA and CDR2 SQIVND (reference sequence). V was cut by 2 bases and J by 2 bases, with 9 bases left in between. CDR3 protein: CASSIPGLNTEAFF. The DNA for the CDR3 is TGTGCCAGTAGTATACCGGGCCTTAACACTGAAGCTTTCTTT.

This sequence joins TRBV7-9 and TRBJ1-1, with D maybe TRBD1 (5 bases). V lost 4 bases and J lost 5, with 11 bases in between. The germline V gene has CDR1 SEHNR and CDR2 FQNEAQ (reference sequence). The CDR3 consists of 13 residues. CDR3 protein: CASSSRGGTEAFF. The CDR3 nucleotides are TGTGCCAGCAGCTCAAGGGGAGGGACTGAAGCTTTCTTT.

The rearrangement joins TRBV7-9 to TRBJ1-2; D perhaps matches TRBD1 (5 bases). The V end lost 5 bases, the J end lost 1 base, and 17 bases lay between the germline ends. The germline V gene encodes CDR1 SEHNR and CDR2 FQNEAQ (reference sequence). This CDR3 has 16 amino acids. The CDR3 here is CASSADSFLFNYGYTF. The DNA of the CDR3 is TGTGCCAGCAGCGCTGACAGCTTCCTTTTTAACTATGGCTACACCTTC.

The chain uses TRBV19 and TRBJ1-2; D is unresolved. The CDR3 contains 11 residues. From germline, CDR1 is LNHDA and CDR2 SQIVND (reference sequence). Trimming cost V 2 bases and J 6 bases, with 4 bases left between them. CDR3 in amino acids: CASSIYNGYTF. As DNA, the CDR3 is TGTGCCAGTAGTATATACAATGGCTACACCTTC.

This clone was found a few times. The chain carries TRBV19 and TRBJ2-2; 7 bases fit TRBD2. Germline V gives CDR1 LNHDA, CDR2 SQIVND (reference sequence). The CDR3 contains 14 residues. V was clipped by 6 bases and J by 7 bases; unmatched bases: 8. CDR3 residues: CASSPGTKGGELFF. The CDR3 DNA follows: TGTGCCAGTAGCCCCGGGACTAAGGGCGGGGAGCTGTTTTTT.

This sequence joins TRBV14 and TRBJ2-2; D remains unclear. Trimming removed 1 base from V and 2 bases from J, with 17 bases in between. Germline values: CDR1 SGHDN, CDR2 FVKESK. The CDR3 contains 18 residues. CDR3: CASSQGGSVALNTGELFF. The CDR3 DNA is TGTGCCAGCAGCCAAGGGGGTTCGGTAGCTTTAAACACCGGGGAGCTGTTTTTT.

This chain uses TRBV19 with TRBJ1-3, with 8 bases matching TRBD1. In germline, CDR1 is LNHDA, CDR2 SQIVND (reference sequence). The CDR3 totals 13 residues. Trimming cost V 9 bases and J 3 bases; bases outside gene matches: 4. The CDR3 protein is CASKTGGGNTIYF. The DNA for the CDR3 is TGTGCCAGCAAAACAGGGGGTGGAAACACCATATATTTT.

V is TRBV2 and J is TRBJ2-7; D possibly corresponds to TRBD2 (5 bases). This CDR3 is 12 amino acids long. The germline gives CDR1 SNHLY, CDR2 FYNNEI. V was shortened by 6 bases and J by 3 bases, with 9 bases between the two germline ends. In DNA form, the CDR3 reads TGTGCCAGCAGCGGGGATCTCTACGAGCAGTACTTC. It encodes CASSGDLYEQYF.

The chain uses TRBV28 and TRBJ2-1; 7 positions match TRBD1. J gave up 0 bases and V 6 bases, and 8 bases lay outside the gene matches. The V gene's germline CDR1 is MDHEN and CDR2 SYDVKM. The CDR3 has 16 amino acids. In DNA form, the CDR3 reads TGTGCCAGCAGACCCAACAGGGGAGACTCCTACAATGAGCAGTTCTTC. Translating it yields CASRPNRGDSYNEQFF.

J is TRBJ1-4 and V is TRBV27; no clear D. V was trimmed by 6 bases and J by 3 bases, leaving 8 bases between them. Germline V lookup: CDR1 MNHEY, CDR2 SMNVEV (reference sequence). The CDR3 extends over 13 amino acids. CDR3 region: CASRGSANEKLFF. Here the CDR3 DNA reads TGTGCCAGCAGAGGTTCGGCTAATGAAAAACTGTTTTTT.

The count of this clone is one. The chain has TRBV9 and TRBJ2-7, with 10 bases fitting TRBD1. Germline V gene sequence: CDR1 SGDLS, CDR2 YYNGEE. The trim removed 3 bases at V and 5 bases at J, leaving 8 bases unmatched. The CDR3 sequence is 15 residues long. The CDR3 reads CASSGGTGDLDEQYF. CDR3 in DNA: TGTGCCAGCAGCGGGGGGACAGGGGATTTGGACGAGCAGTACTTC.

This chain connects TRBV10-3 to TRBJ2-3; unclear D gene. The CDR3 loop spans 11 amino acids. Trimming removed 4 bases from V and 5 bases from J, with 4 bases in between. Germline V gene lookup returns CDR1 ENHRY and CDR2 SYGVKD. Here the CDR3 reads CAISVLDTQYF. Written as DNA, the CDR3 is TGTGCCATCAGTGTCCTAGATACGCAGTATTTT.

The rearrangement uses TRBV6-5 and TRBJ1-1; 8 bases map to TRBD1. The CDR3 length is 15 residues. V was pared by 4 bases and J by 7 bases, with 11 bases of the junction left unmatched. The germline V gene has CDR1 MNHEY and CDR2 SVGAGI. The CDR3 DNA reads as TGTGCCAGCAGTTTTACAGGGGGACCCAATAATGAAGCTTTCTTT. It is translated as CASSFTGGPNNEAFF.

The chain links TRBV13 to TRBJ1-2; 9 bases align to TRBD1. In germline, CDR1 is PRHDT, CDR2 FYEKMQ (reference sequence). The CDR3 has 15 residues. Unmatched junction bases numbered 8, after V lost 3 bases and J lost 6 bases. DNA for the CDR3: TGTGCCAGCAGCTTCACGGGACAGGGTTACAATGGCTACACCTTC. Translation gives CASSFTGQGYNGYTF.

The chain uses TRBV28 and TRBJ2-1; 7 nucleotides match TRBD1. Looked up from germline, CDR1 is MDHEN and CDR2 is SYDVKM. V dropped 2 bases and J dropped 9; count of bases not matched to a gene: 10. The CDR3 has 15 amino acids. CDR3 nucleotide sequence: TGTGCCAGCAGTTTAGGGTCTAGGGGGCTTCGTGAGCAGTTCTTC. This sequence encodes CASSLGSRGLREQFF.

The genes are TRBV7-8 and TRBJ2-3; the D gene is possibly TRBD1 (5 bases). Trimming took off 3 bases at V and 1 base at J, with 8 bases between the two ends. Germline V lookup: CDR1 SGHVS, CDR2 FQNEAQ. This CDR3 spans 14 amino acids. The CDR3 reads CASSFLGGTDTQYF. In DNA form, the CDR3 reads TGTGCCAGCAGCTTCCTAGGGGGCACAGATACGCAGTATTTT.

This clone appeared a single time. The V and J genes are TRBV3-1 (or the pseudogene TRBV3-2) and TRBJ2-4; TRBD1 might be the D (5 bases). This CDR3 contains 16 residues. The germline gives CDR1 LGHDT, CDR2 YNNKEL (reference sequence). The V and J ends lost 2 bases and 3 bases respectively, with 14 bases between them. CDR3 sequence: CASSQFQGWGKNIQYF. CDR3 DNA sequence: TGTGCCAGCAGCCAATTTCAGGGTTGGGGCAAAAACATTCAGTACTTC.

This clone is medium-sized. The V gene is TRBV3-1 (or the pseudogene TRBV3-2), the J gene TRBJ1-1; 8 bases are a match to TRBD1. The CDR3 runs to 15 residues. V shed 1 base, J shed 10 bases, and the junction held 11 bases outside the gene matches. Germline V gene data show CDR1 as LGHDT and CDR2 as YNNKEL (reference sequence). The CDR3 DNA follows: TGTGCCAGCAGCCAAGGTTGGACAGGGCACCTACCAGCTTTCTTT. As protein: CASSQGWTGHLPAFF.

This CDR3 is CASSTGQGAYEQYF. CDR3 nucleotide sequence: TGTGCCAGCAGCACAGGACAGGGGGCCTACGAGCAGTACTTC. This chain uses TRBV11-2 with TRBJ2-7; 10 bases agree with TRBD1. V shed 5 bases, J shed 2 bases, and the junction held 3 bases outside the gene matches. This CDR3 has 14 residues. Germline loops: CDR1 SGHAT, CDR2 FQNNGV.

The chain links TRBV11-3 to TRBJ1-6; D gene ambiguous. The CDR3 is 13 amino acids. The V and J ends lost 0 bases and 9 bases respectively, with 6 bases between them. The germline CDR1 and CDR2 sequences are SGHNT and YENEEA. The CDR3 nucleotides read TGTGCCAGCAGCTTAGATCCTAGTTCACCCCTCCACTTT. Its protein product is CASSLDPSSPLHF.

CDR3 amino acids: CASSLDPRGVANTGELFF. The CDR3, as DNA: TGCGCCAGCAGCTTGGACCCTCGGGGGGTCGCGAACACCGGGGAGCTGTTTTTT. The chain joins TRBV5-1 to TRBJ2-2; 7 bases agree with TRBD2. V lost 0 bases to trimming and J lost 0 bases; unmatched junction nucleotides: 8. The CDR3 loop spans 18 amino acids. Germline CDR1 reads SGHRS; CDR2 reads YFSETQ. Together with reference TRBV5-1 and TRBJ2-2, the CDR3 gives the full variable domain: KAGVTQTPRYLIKTRGQQVTLSCSPISGHRSVSWYQQTPGQGLQFLFEYFSETQRNKGNFPGRFSGRQFSNSRSEMNVSTLELGDSALYLCASSLDPRGVANTGELFFGEGSRLTVL.

This chain joins TRBV30 and TRBJ1-5; perhaps TRBD1 as D (5 bases). The ends were cut back, 5 bases at V and 0 bases at J, with 17 bases in the middle. The germline gives CDR1 GTSNPN, CDR2 SVGIG (reference sequence). The length of the CDR3 is 16 residues. CDR3 bases: TGTGCCTGGGGACAACGCGGATCTATTAGCAATCAGCCCCAGCATTTT. Translated: CAWGQRGSISNQPQHF. The variable domain in full, with the rest retrieved from reference TRBV30 and TRBJ1-5, is SQTIHQWPATLVQPVGSPLSLECTVEGTSNPNLYWYRQAAGRGLQLLFYSVGIGQISSEVPQNLSASRPQDRQFILSSKKLLLSDSGFYLCAWGQRGSISNQPQHFGDGTRLSIL.

This chain uses TRBV5-6 with TRBJ1-2; D gene uncertain. The V and J ends lost 4 bases and 0 bases respectively, with 4 bases between them. CDR1 is SGHDT and CDR2 is YYEEEE in the germline V gene. The CDR3 is made up of 12 amino acids. CDR3 protein: CASSRANYGYTF. CDR3 sequence (DNA): TGTGCCAGCAGCCGGGCTAACTATGGCTACACCTTC.

This sequence joins TRBV10-3 and TRBJ2-7; 7 positions agree with TRBD1. Germline assignment: CDR1 ENHRY and CDR2 SYGVKD. CDR3 length: 13 amino acids. Unmatched junction bases numbered 5, after V lost 8 bases and J lost 1 base. The CDR3 DNA follows: TGTGCCATCGGGGGCAGGGGGTCCTACGAGCAGTACTTC. This sequence encodes CAIGGRGSYEQYF.

J is TRBJ1-5 and V is TRBV25-1; D possibly corresponds to TRBD1 (6 bases). The V end lost 5 bases, the J end lost 3 bases, and 11 bases lay between the germline ends. The CDR3 is 14 residues long. CDR1 is MGHDK and CDR2 is SYGVNS in the germline V gene. The chain's CDR3 is CASSIGQFNQPQHF. The CDR3 nucleotides are TGTGCCAGCAGTATCGGACAGTTCAATCAGCCCCAGCATTTT.

The V and J genes are TRBV6-5 and TRBJ2-5; 10 bases line up with TRBD1. The V gene's germline CDR1 is MNHEY and CDR2 SVGAGI. The CDR3 totals 16 residues. J gave up 5 bases and V 3 bases, and 9 bases lay outside the gene matches. The CDR3 protein is CASSYGATGGRETQYF. CDR3 coding DNA: TGTGCCAGCAGTTATGGGGCGACAGGGGGCAGGGAGACCCAGTACTTC.

The chain has TRBV27 and TRBJ1-6, with no clear D. V lost 3 bases and J 4 bases, leaving 10 bases between the germline ends. Per germline, CDR1 MNHEY and CDR2 SMNVEV (reference sequence). The CDR3 contains 15 residues. The CDR3 loop reads CASSLLRQYNSPLHF. The CDR3 DNA sequence: TGTGCCAGCAGTTTGCTTCGGCAGTATAATTCACCCCTCCACTTT.

The rearrangement uses TRBV30 and TRBJ1-5; D is uncertain. The V end was cut by 3 bases, the J end by 0 bases, with 6 bases between. Germline V lookup: CDR1 GTSNPN, CDR2 SVGIG (reference sequence). The CDR3 extends over 13 amino acids. This chain's CDR3 is CAWRKDSNQPQHF. The CDR3 coding sequence is TGTGCCTGGAGAAAGGATAGCAATCAGCCCCAGCATTTT. The variable domain in full, with the rest retrieved from reference TRBV30 and TRBJ1-5, is SQTIHQWPATLVQPVGSPLSLECTVEGTSNPNLYWYRQAAGRGLQLLFYSVGIGQISSEVPQNLSASRPQDRQFILSSKKLLLSDSGFYLCAWRKDSNQPQHFGDGTRLSIL.